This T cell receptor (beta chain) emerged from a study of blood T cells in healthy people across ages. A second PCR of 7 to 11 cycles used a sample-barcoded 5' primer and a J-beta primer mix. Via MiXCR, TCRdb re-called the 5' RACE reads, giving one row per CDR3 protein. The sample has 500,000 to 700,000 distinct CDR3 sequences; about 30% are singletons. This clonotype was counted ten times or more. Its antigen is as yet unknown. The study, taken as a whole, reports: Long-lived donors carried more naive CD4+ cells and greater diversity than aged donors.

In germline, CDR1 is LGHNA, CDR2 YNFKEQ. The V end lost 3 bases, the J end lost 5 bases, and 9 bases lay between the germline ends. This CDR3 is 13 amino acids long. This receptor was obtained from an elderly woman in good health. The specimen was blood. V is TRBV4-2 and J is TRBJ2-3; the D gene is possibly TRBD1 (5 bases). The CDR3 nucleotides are TGTGCCAGCAGCCAGGCCAGGGTAGATACGCAGTATTTT. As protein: CASSQARVDTQYF.